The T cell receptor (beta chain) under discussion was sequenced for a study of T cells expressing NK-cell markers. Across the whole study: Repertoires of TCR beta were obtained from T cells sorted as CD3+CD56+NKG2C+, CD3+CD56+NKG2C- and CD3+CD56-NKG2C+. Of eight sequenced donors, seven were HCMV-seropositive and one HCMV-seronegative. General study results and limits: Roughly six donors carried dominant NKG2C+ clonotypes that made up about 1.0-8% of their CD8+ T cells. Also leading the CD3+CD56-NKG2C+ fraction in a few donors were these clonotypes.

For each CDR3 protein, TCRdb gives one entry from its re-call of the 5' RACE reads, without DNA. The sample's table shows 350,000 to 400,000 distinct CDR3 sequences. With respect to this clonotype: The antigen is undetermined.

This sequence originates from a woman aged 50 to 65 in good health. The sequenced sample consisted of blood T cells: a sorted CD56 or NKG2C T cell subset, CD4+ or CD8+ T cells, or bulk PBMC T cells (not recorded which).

CDR3 sequence reads: CASSQYSSFQETQYF. The chain employs TRBV4-1 and TRBJ2-5. CDR3 length: 15 amino acids. Germline V lookup: CDR1 MGHRA, CDR2 YSYEKL.